The clone carrying this T cell receptor (beta chain) was detected many times. Antigen specificity is unknown. Germline CDR1 is SGHVS and CDR2 is FQNEAQ. The ends were cut back, 4 bases at V and 1 base at J, with 10 bases in the middle. The CDR3 is 14 amino acids. TCRdb analysed the reads with MiXCR anew, one entry per CDR3 protein. The repertoire holds approximately 490,000 distinct CDR3 sequences, with approximately 10% as singletons. This sample was taken from a study of T cell repertoires in cytomegalovirus infection. Points from the study as a whole: What dominated the ex vivo response were HLA-C-restricted CMV-specific TCR beta clonotypes.

The sequencing sample was made of PBMCs. This chain joins TRBV7-8 and TRBJ2-5; tentatively, D is TRBD1 or TRBD2 (5 bases each). The TCR was taken from a human donor in good health (CMV status not recorded). Some clones in this sample may be carry-over from other donors' samples. The chain's CDR3 is CASSSGTAQETQYF. CDR3 DNA sequence: TGTGCCAGCAGCTCGGGGACGGCCCAAGAGACCCAGTACTTC.